This record concerns one T cell receptor beta chain sequence. Its antigen remains undetermined. Within one base of it there is no much larger clone, and no base qualities were kept. Reading from cysteine to phenylalanine, the CDR3 counts 18 amino acids. Of all the DNA, just the CDR3 is kept, 54 bases in frame from base 1. The CDR1 and CDR2 encoded by the germline V gene are SGDLS and YYNGEE. Cut back by 1 base and 2 bases, the V and J ends lie 19 bases apart. The sample originates from a study of T cell responses to AZD1222 COVID-19 vaccine (dated by TCRdb to the early 2020s). Broadly, across the study: A total of approximately 250 trial participants underwent TCR sequencing, of whom 200 to 220 had received two doses of AZD1222 and roughly 26 had received two doses of the MenACWY control vaccine. Enrollment into the trials was organized by age into subgroups of 18-55, 56-69 and 70-plus years, and those subgroups contained about 160, 30 and 59 TCR-sequenced participants, respectively.

The intended sense of this specimen's time point label: about 28 days (+/-7) after the second vaccine dose. Taken with the paper, the label for treatment or condition translates to: meningococcal conjugate vaccine given as trial control. The vaccinee samples were drawn from two UK trials, COV001 and COV002, one of which was a single-blind randomized controlled phase 2/3 trial testing AZD1222 (ChAdOx1 nCoV-19) in healthy adults. For TCRbeta chain sequencing, PBMC samples were collected from trial participants at day 0 and at day 28 after the second dose. The paper's findings and limits, for the study overall: Nearly half of unique spike-specific TCRs reportedly recognized epitopes outside regions mutated in the B.1.351 and B.1.1.7 variants. Only 5 to 7 AZD1222 recipients were SARS-CoV-2 seropositive at baseline, limiting conclusions about previously exposed vaccinees. In the small 56-69-year group, the increase in depth fell short of significance, most likely because of low power. Vaccine-associated CD4 TCRs spanned the whole spike protein, with dominant responses in regions 160-218 and 743-854. A significant rise in spike-specific TCR breadth and depth was observed after two AZD1222 doses relative to day 0 and relative to MenACWY recipients. Because no day 14 peak-response samples were available, the repertoires could be characterized only after the peak T cell response. Participants were mostly white British and included more females than males, and it was suggested by the authors that clonal diversity may have been underestimated.

The CDR3 regions of human TCRbeta chains were analyzed by immunosequencing. In the authors' own workflow: TCRs in the repertoires were compared against a reference library of SARS-CoV-2-specific TCRs that had been generated with the MIRA antigen-specificity platform. Breadth was defined as the fraction of unique TCRs that were SARS-CoV-2-associated, and depth was defined as the fraction of total T cells that were SARS-CoV-2-associated. Using the MIRA data, every spike-specific TCR was mapped to the spike region that the TCR reacted to and assigned to either a CD4 or a CD8 class. Log10-transformed breadth and depth values were compared by one-way ANOVA with Sidak's multiple comparisons tests. The source is immuneACCESS, and TCRdb retained only in-frame sequences with V and J called. Part of the clones is not carried over; for the studies checked, unresolved V genes explain less than half of this, and the remainder is unexplained. The V and J calls and the clone size are those of that table, but D and trimming were determined from the DNA. Counted in this sample were 170,000 or so clones; approximately 92% of them appeared once. The ten largest clones represent more than 0.85% of the sample.

This chain joins TRBV9 to TRBJ2-1; the D segment may tentatively be TRBD1 or TRBD2, each giving 6 matched bases. This receptor was identified in an adult who received the MenACWY meningococcal vaccine as a control. The sample consisted of peripheral blood, taken 28 days after the second dose of the MenACWY control vaccine. At the DNA level, the sequence is TGTGCCAGCAGCGTACGAATAACGGGGGCTCGGACCTACAATGAGCAGTTCTTC. Its protein reads: CASSVRITGARTYNEQFF.